This is a list of T cell receptor beta chains from one sample in a study of T cell responses to AZD1222 COVID-19 vaccine. Libraries were prepared by immunoSEQ multiplex PCR; TCRdb keeps only in-frame clonotypes and omits some of them. The top ten clones hold roughly 6.9% of a sample with roughly 120,000 clones, about 89% of them seen once. The sequencing used peripheral blood, collected 28 days after the second AZD1222 dose. These receptor sequences come from an adult who received the AZD1222 COVID-19 vaccine. Each CDR3 is given with its conserved first and last residue. The D gene is left open where the match is weak. The size entry is marked missing in some rows and otherwise reads once, few, many or a size class.

J gene: TRBJ1-1; D gene: -; clone size: -; V gene: TRBV7-2; CDR3 DNA: TGTGCCAGCAGCCACCGACAGCCTCCAGAAGCTTTCTTT; CDR3 protein: CASSHRQPPEAFF
J gene: TRBJ1-1; D gene: -; clone size: few; V gene: TRBV9; CDR3 DNA: TGTGCCAGCAGCGTATTGTTTACAGGAATGAACACTGAAGCTTTCTTT; CDR3 protein: CASSVLFTGMNTEAFF
J gene: TRBJ1-4; D gene: TRBD1; clone size: -; V gene: TRBV6-5; CDR3 DNA: TGTGCCAGCAGTTATACGGGACAGGGCGGGGAAAAACTGTTTTTT; CDR3 protein: CASSYTGQGGEKLFF
J gene: TRBJ1-2; D gene: TRBD1; clone size: -; V gene: TRBV6-5; CDR3 DNA: TGTGCCAGTTGTAGGGGGCGCATCTATGGCTACACCTTC; CDR3 protein: CASCRGRIYGYTF
J gene: TRBJ1-5; D gene: TRBD1; clone size: -; V gene: TRBV18; CDR3 DNA: TGTGCCAGCTCCCTAGACAGGGGCCGCAATCAGCCCCAGCATTTT; CDR3 protein: CASSLDRGRNQPQHF
J gene: TRBJ2-5; D gene: -; clone size: once; V gene: TRBV2; CDR3 DNA: TGTGCCAGCAGTGCGTCAGGGTGTAACTTC; CDR3 protein: CASSASGCNF
J gene: TRBJ2-3; D gene: -; clone size: -; V gene: TRBV30; CDR3 DNA: TGTGCCTGGAGTGAGACAGGGACTAGCACAGATACGCAGTATTTT; CDR3 protein: CAWSETGTSTDTQYF
J gene: TRBJ1-1; D gene: TRBD1; clone size: -; V gene: TRBV18; CDR3 DNA: TGTGCCAGCTCCGGACAGGGGGCGTTGAACACTGAAGCTTTCTTT; CDR3 protein: CASSGQGALNTEAFF
J gene: TRBJ2-3; D gene: -; clone size: -; V gene: TRBV5-1; CDR3 DNA: TGCGCCAGCAGCTTGTTCGGGGGTGGGAGTACAGATACGCAGTATTTT; CDR3 protein: CASSLFGGGSTDTQYF
J gene: TRBJ1-3; D gene: TRBD1; clone size: few; V gene: TRBV28; CDR3 DNA: TGTGCCACCGGGACAGGGGGCTCTGGAAACACCATATATTTT; CDR3 protein: CATGTGGSGNTIYF
J gene: TRBJ1-2; D gene: -; clone size: -; V gene: TRBV28; CDR3 DNA: TGTGCCAGCAGTCCCTCCTCGACAGGCAGGGAGGGCTACACCTTC; CDR3 protein: CASSPSSTGREGYTF
J gene: TRBJ2-2; D gene: TRBD2; clone size: -; V gene: TRBV5-6; CDR3 DNA: TGTGCCAGCAGCTTGCCTAGCGGGAACACCGGGGAGCTGTTTTTT; CDR3 protein: CASSLPSGNTGELFF
J gene: TRBJ2-1; D gene: TRBD2; clone size: -; V gene: TRBV30; CDR3 DNA: TGTGCCTGGAGTCCTCTACTGACTAGCGGGAGAGTCAATGAGCAGTTCTTC; CDR3 protein: CAWSPLLTSGRVNEQFF
J gene: TRBJ1-1; D gene: -; clone size: -; V gene: TRBV7-3; CDR3 DNA: TGTGCCAGCAGCCCTATACAAAACACTGAAGCTTTCTTT; CDR3 protein: CASSPIQNTEAFF
J gene: TRBJ2-3; D gene: TRBD2; clone size: -; V gene: TRBV7-8; CDR3 DNA: TGTGCCAGCAGCTTAGTTAGCGGGGCCCGGGCTACGCAGTATTTT; CDR3 protein: CASSLVSGARATQYF
J gene: TRBJ2-3; D gene: -; clone size: -; V gene: TRBV6-5; CDR3 DNA: TGTGCCAGCAGTTTCCAGGGTAGTGGAGATACGCAGTATTTT; CDR3 protein: CASSFQGSGDTQYF
J gene: TRBJ2-3; D gene: -; clone size: -; V gene: TRBV7-3; CDR3 DNA: TGTGCCAGCAGCTTGACCGGACTCACAGATACGCAGTATTTT; CDR3 protein: CASSLTGLTDTQYF
J gene: TRBJ2-7; D gene: -; clone size: -; V gene: TRBV9; CDR3 DNA: TGTGCCAGCAGCGTACAGGCGGGTCCCTACGAGCAGTACTTC; CDR3 protein: CASSVQAGPYEQYF
J gene: TRBJ1-3; D gene: -; clone size: -; V gene: TRBV30; CDR3 DNA: TGTGCCTGGAGTGCGCGGGGCTCTGGAAACACCATATATTTT; CDR3 protein: CAWSARGSGNTIYF
J gene: TRBJ1-1; D gene: -; clone size: few; V gene: TRBV19; CDR3 DNA: TGTGCCAGTACAGGGATTAACACTGAAGCTTTCTTT; CDR3 protein: CASTGINTEAFF
J gene: TRBJ1-4; D gene: TRBD1; clone size: -; V gene: TRBV12-5; CDR3 DNA: TGTGCTAGTGGTTTGGGGACAGGGGTACGAGAAAAACTGTTTTTT; CDR3 protein: CASGLGTGVREKLFF
J gene: TRBJ1-5; D gene: -; clone size: -; V gene: TRBV27; CDR3 DNA: TGTGCCAGCAGCAAGAGACCGACACCGGATCAGCCCCAGCATTTT; CDR3 protein: CASSKRPTPDQPQHF
J gene: TRBJ2-3; D gene: TRBD2; clone size: -; V gene: TRBV19; CDR3 DNA: TGTGCCAGTAGTATGTTAGCGGGAGCCCTGGGGGATACGCAGTATTTT; CDR3 protein: CASSMLAGALGDTQYF
J gene: TRBJ1-1; D gene: TRBD1; clone size: -; V gene: TRBV18; CDR3 DNA: TGTGCCAGCTCACCGAACAGGGGCACTGAAGCTTTCTTT; CDR3 protein: CASSPNRGTEAFF
J gene: TRBJ1-1; D gene: TRBD1; clone size: -; V gene: TRBV7-2; CDR3 DNA: TGTGCCAGCAGCCCCCAGGGGGTTGGAATGAACACTGAAGCTTTCTTT; CDR3 protein: CASSPQGVGMNTEAFF
J gene: TRBJ1-2; D gene: TRBD1; clone size: -; V gene: TRBV7-9; CDR3 DNA: TGTGCCAGCAGCTTAAAAGGTCAGGGGGATGGCTACACCTTC; CDR3 protein: CASSLKGQGDGYTF
J gene: TRBJ2-2; D gene: -; clone size: -; V gene: TRBV29-1; CDR3 DNA: TGCAGCGTGTATATTGACAGCACCACCGGGGAGCTGTTTTTT; CDR3 protein: CSVYIDSTTGELFF
J gene: TRBJ2-7; D gene: TRBD2; clone size: -; V gene: TRBV28; CDR3 DNA: TGTGCCAGCAGTTTAAAGTTTGGACTAGCGGGAGGGGTCTACGAGCAGTACTTC; CDR3 protein: CASSLKFGLAGGVYEQYF
J gene: TRBJ2-2; D gene: -; clone size: -; V gene: TRBV3-1/TRBV3-2; CDR3 DNA: TGTGCCAGCAGCCAAGGTAGTGGGGAGCTGTTTTTT; CDR3 protein: CASSQGSGELFF
J gene: TRBJ2-7; D gene: TRBD1; clone size: -; V gene: TRBV9; CDR3 DNA: TGTGCCAGCAGCGGACAGGGAGCCTACGAGCAGTACTTC; CDR3 protein: CASSGQGAYEQYF
J gene: TRBJ2-7; D gene: TRBD2; clone size: -; V gene: TRBV7-6; CDR3 DNA: TGTGCCAGCAGCGGCGGACTAGCGGGAAGCACCTACGAGCAGTACTTC; CDR3 protein: CASSGGLAGSTYEQYF
J gene: TRBJ2-1; D gene: TRBD2; clone size: -; V gene: TRBV28; CDR3 DNA: TGTGCCTACGGAGTAGCGGGAGTTCCCTACAATGAGCAGTTCTTC; CDR3 protein: CAYGVAGVPYNEQFF
J gene: TRBJ2-7; D gene: TRBD1; clone size: few; V gene: TRBV5-1; CDR3 DNA: TGCGCCAGCAGCTTGGAGGGGACAGGGGACGAGCAGTACTTC; CDR3 protein: CASSLEGTGDEQYF
J gene: TRBJ1-1; D gene: -; clone size: -; V gene: TRBV6-1; CDR3 DNA: TGTGCCAGCAGTGAACAGGGGATGAGCACTGAAGCTTTCTTT; CDR3 protein: CASSEQGMSTEAFF
J gene: TRBJ1-2; D gene: TRBD1; clone size: -; V gene: TRBV6-5; CDR3 DNA: TGTGCCAGCAGTTTTCAGGGGGCTAGTGGCTACACCTTC; CDR3 protein: CASSFQGASGYTF
J gene: TRBJ1-2; D gene: -; clone size: -; V gene: TRBV11-2; CDR3 DNA: TGTGCCAGCAGCTTATTCAGAATGCCACGGGACTATGGCTACACCTTC; CDR3 protein: CASSLFRMPRDYGYTF
J gene: TRBJ1-2; D gene: TRBD1; clone size: -; V gene: TRBV5-6; CDR3 DNA: TGTGCCAGCAGCTTGGGACAGGGGCGGCACTATGGCTACACCTTC; CDR3 protein: CASSLGQGRHYGYTF
J gene: TRBJ1-5; D gene: TRBD1; clone size: few; V gene: TRBV28; CDR3 DNA: TGTGCCAGCGATGAGATAGGGGGCACGTATAGCAATCAGCCCCAGCATTTT; CDR3 protein: CASDEIGGTYSNQPQHF
J gene: TRBJ2-7; D gene: -; clone size: once; V gene: TRBV27; CDR3 DNA: TGTGCCAGCAGCCCTACCAACGGCGAGCAGTACTTC; CDR3 protein: CASSPTNGEQYF
J gene: TRBJ2-7; D gene: -; clone size: -; V gene: TRBV19; CDR3 DNA: TGTGCCAGTAGTATAACCCTGGACTACGAGCAGTACTTC; CDR3 protein: CASSITLDYEQYF